This T cell receptor (beta chain) was observed in a study of shared clonotypes between healthy human individuals. As originally analysed: ImmunoSEQ supplied junction-only sequences lacking quality scores, so filtering was different. Method: immunoSEQ multiplex PCR; TCRdb's copy keeps in-frame clones and lacks some. The D gene and trimming were derived from the DNA, and the V and J assignments and clone size from that table. Here the sample spans 850,000 to 1,200,000 clones, about 70% being singletons. In this sample, this clone turned up once. The sequenced sample was memory CD4+ T cells sorted from blood. Subset given: CD45RA-negative fraction. The source is a man aged 18 to 30 in good health.

The CDR3 spells CAISESGERGAFF. The CDR3 coding sequence is TGTGCCATCAGTGAGTCCGGGGAGAGGGGAGCTTTCTTT. V usage is TRBV10-3 and J usage is TRBJ1-1; D perhaps matches TRBD1 (5 bases). The CDR3 contains 13 residues. Germline lookup yields CDR1 ENHRY and CDR2 SYGVKD. Trimming cost V 0 bases and J 10 bases, with 12 bases left between them.